The clone carrying this TCR beta chain appeared many times. As yet, its antigen is unknown. This CDR3 has 16 amino acids. Trimming cost V 1 base and J 3 bases, with 13 bases left between them. Looked up from germline, CDR1 is KGHDR and CDR2 is SFDVKD. The data are from a study of T cells in Graves' hyperthyroidism and ophthalmopathy. Template material for amplifying TCR beta CDR3 regions consisted of RNA transcripts. An initial round of RT-PCR targeting the TCR CDR3 relied on the HTBI primer set. A single record per CDR3 protein comes from TCRdb applying MiXCR to the multiplex PCR reads. The sample contains about 360,000 distinct CDR3 sequences, less than 15% of which appear only once. General study points: The blood repertoire included most of the expanded thyroid clonotypes above 0.001.

This sequence was found in a woman aged 18-29 years with Graves' hyperthyroidism. The source material was blood. The chain is built from TRBV24-1 and TRBJ2-3; D gene uncertain. In nucleotides, the CDR3 is TGTGCCACCAGTGATTTAGCCGGGTCCAAGACAGATACGCAGTATTTT. Translating gives CATSDLAGSKTDTQYF.